This TCR beta chain was sequenced for a study of early T cells in non-severe SARS-CoV-2 infection. About the research overall: Unsorted whole-blood RNA was sequenced in bulk, leaving chains unpaired.

Separate cDNA molecules each had unique molecular identifiers attached to them. MiXCR was run by TCRdb on the 5' RACE reads, yielding one entry per CDR3 protein. The sample has roughly 25,000 distinct CDR3 sequences; roughly 4.2% are singletons. The V end was cut by 5 bases, the J end by 7 bases, with 11 bases between. Germline CDR1 and CDR2: DFQATT and SNEGSKA (reference sequence). This CDR3 is 12 amino acids long. General study findings and limits: Private and CD4 specificities were missed by VDJdb matching, which favored anti-spike CD8 responses.

This clonotype has more than one count but fewer than ten. Antigen specificity is unknown. Material: whole blood. The TCR originated in an adult who was a healthcare worker with PCR-confirmed SARS-CoV-2 infection or an uninfected control (not recorded which). V is TRBV20-1 and J is TRBJ1-4; D unclear. The DNA for the CDR3 is TGCAGTGCTGACAAGGCCCTTGAAAAACTGTTTTTT. The encoded protein is CSADKALEKLFF.